This TCR beta chain was identified in a study of neurological immune-mediated disorders. This CDR3 contains 16 residues. The germline CDR1 and CDR2 sequences are SGHTA and FQGNSA. J was trimmed by 1 base and V by 4 bases; bases with no gene match: 9. This clonotype showed up many times. Time point defined: longitudinal time-point 1 (baseline). A blood bank in Maryland, USA, provided the volunteers who served as healthy controls. Synthesis of cDNA was performed by 5'RACE using 10-nucleotide random UMIs. TCRdb re-derived calls from the 5' RACE reads in MiXCR, one entry per CDR3 protein. The sample consists of about 49,000 distinct CDR3 sequences, over 8% of them appearing once.

V usage is TRBV7-2 and J usage is TRBJ2-5; 7 positions agree with TRBD2. The receptor comes from a woman aged 40 to 50 in good health. Sequencing was done on a sample of PBMCs. CDR3 loop: CASSSSPSGFQETQYF. The CDR3 nucleotides are TGTGCCAGCAGCTCCTCTCCTAGCGGTTTCCAAGAGACCCAGTACTTC. Using reference TRBV7-2 and TRBJ2-5 for the parts outside the CDR3, the full variable domain is GAGVSQSPSNKVTEKGKDVELRCDPISGHTALYWYRQSLGQGLEFLIYFQGNSAPDKSGLPSDRFSAERTGGSVSTLTIQRTQQEDSAVYLCASSSSPSGFQETQYFGPGTRLLVL.